This TCR beta chain was documented in a study of OX40 agonist ivuxolimab in advanced cancers. About the full investigation: Ivuxolimab was an agonistic, fully human IgG2 monoclonal antibody directed against OX40 (CD134), a costimulatory receptor. Three dose-escalation patients achieved partial responses, one with hepatocellular carcinoma and two with cutaneous melanoma. Of the approximately 50 dose-escalation patients, hepatocellular carcinoma was present in approximately 20, melanoma in around 15, renal cell carcinoma in 9 and head and neck cancer in 9. The paper covers the monotherapy dose-escalation part of the phase I ivuxolimab trial, which included N of about 50 patients. In the dose-escalation cohort, about four fifths of patients were male, and the mean age was around 65 years with a range of about 20 to 79. Prior anti-PD-1, anti-PD-L1 or anti-CTLA-4 therapy was permitted, and 30% to 50% of dose-escalation patients had received checkpoint inhibitors. The purpose of peripheral TCRbeta sequencing was to test whether ivuxolimab changed TCR sequence diversity and led to clonal T-cell expansion. Intravenous ivuxolimab was administered to patients every 2 weeks at six dose levels: 0.01, 0.1, 0.3, 1.5, 3 and 10 mg/kg. Here is what the overall study found, with its caveats: Low levels of normalized T-cell clonal expansion were also shown by some nonresponding patients. Clonal expansion of both CD4+ and CD8+ blood T cells was observed from baseline to week 6 at doses 0.1 to 3.0 mg/kg. The antigen specificity of the clonally expanded peripheral T cells was not determined. After ivuxolimab, expanded clones were on average more numerous among CD8+ T cells than among CD4+ T cells. In partial responders in the 0.1-3.0 mg/kg groups, normalized peripheral clonal expansion was found to be among the lowest, especially among CD8+ T cells.

Including cysteine and phenylalanine, the CDR3 has 14 amino acids. Only the CDR3 region is kept as DNA, spanning 42 bases read in frame from base 1. CDR1 and CDR2 were assigned from the germline V gene as SGHVS and FNYEAQ. V is clipped by 7 bases and J by 10 bases, and the sequence between their germline boundaries is 20 bases long. The trial excluded patients who had a history of autoimmune disease or were on systemic immunosuppression. Peripheral blood for TCR sequencing was collected from all dose cohorts at baseline, on cycle 4 day 1, and on cycle 7 day 1. Samples came from an open-label, multicenter, first-in-human phase I dose-escalation trial of ivuxolimab. The trial enrolled adults with locally advanced or metastatic head and neck squamous cell, hepatocellular, melanoma or renal cell carcinoma. Before TCR sequencing, CD4+ T cells and CD8+ T cells were sorted from peripheral blood as separate populations.

As to this clone: The antigen it binds to is not known. Qualities for individual bases were not recorded, and no much larger clone is one base off.

To sequence the TCRbeta CDR3 region, genomic DNA was isolated from the sorted cells. The immunoSEQ Assay was used to sequence the TCRbeta CDR3 regions. The table comes from immuneACCESS by way of TCRdb, which keeps in-frame sequences with V and J called. Part of the clones is missing from these tables; in studies checked, under half for an unresolved V gene and the rest for unknown reasons. Present in this sample are around 41,000 clones, 85% to 90% of which were seen just once. 0.5% to 0.65% of the sample rests with the top ten. The sample in question was CD4+ or CD8+ T cells sorted from blood, obtained in a trial of the OX40 agonist ivuxolimab. This clonotype was obtained from an adult with an advanced solid tumor such as melanoma, head and neck, liver or kidney cancer. The sequence links TRBV7-6 to TRBJ2-1; there is no confident call for the D gene. The DNA reads as follows: TGTGCCAGCACGCAGCTTGTAAGCAGCTCGGAGCAGTTCTTC. The translation is CASTQLVSSSEQFF. Reference TRBV7-6 and TRBJ2-1 proteins supply the regions before and after the CDR3; the full variable domain is: GAGVSQSPRYKVTKRGQDVALRCDPISGHVSLYWYRQALGQGPEFLTYFNYEAQQDKSGLPNDRFSAERPEGSISTLTIQRTEQRDSAMYRCASTQLVSSSEQFFGPGTRLTVL.